A selection of T cell receptor beta chains follows, all from one sample in a study of T cells in Graves' hyperthyroidism and ophthalmopathy. TCRdb re-called the multiplex PCR reads through MiXCR, storing one row per CDR3 protein. The data show 550,000 to 700,000 distinct CDR3 sequences, about half seen once. The sequencing input was peripheral blood or thyroid tissue (not recorded which). The receptors shown here come from an adult woman with Graves' disease, either hyperthyroidism or ophthalmopathy (not recorded which). CDR3s include the opening cysteine and the closing phenylalanine or tryptophan. A D gene is named only where the DNA matches it firmly. A clone size is listed for some rows: how often the clone was seen (once, few, many), or a class if it is expanded.

v_call: TRBV13; j_call: TRBJ2-2; clone_size: many; d_call: TRBD1; cdr3_nt: TGTGCCAGCAGGACTCTTTCAACAGGGGCCAACACCGGGGAGCTGTTTTTT; cdr3_aa: CASRTLSTGANTGELFF
v_call: TRBV5-1; j_call: TRBJ1-1; clone_size: NA; d_call: NA; cdr3_nt: TGCGCCAGCAGCTTAACAGGTCCTGGAAACACTGAAGCTTTCTTT; cdr3_aa: CASSLTGPGNTEAFF
v_call: TRBV10-3; j_call: TRBJ1-4; clone_size: many; d_call: NA; cdr3_nt: TGTGCCATCAGTGAGGGTCAGGGATCAACTAATGAAAAACTGTTTTTT; cdr3_aa: CAISEGQGSTNEKLFF
v_call: TRBV28; j_call: TRBJ1-1; clone_size: NA; d_call: NA; cdr3_nt: TGTACCAGCAGGGTCAACACTGAAGCTTTCTTT; cdr3_aa: CTSRVNTEAFF
v_call: TRBV2; j_call: TRBJ2-2; clone_size: NA; d_call: TRBD2; cdr3_nt: TGTGCCGGGAGGGGAGGGAACCTGAACACCGGGGAGCTGTTTTTT; cdr3_aa: CAGRGGNLNTGELFF
v_call: TRBV20-1; j_call: TRBJ1-6; clone_size: many; d_call: NA; cdr3_nt: TGCAGTGCAGCCCGGGACCGACGACTATATAATTCACCCCTCCACTTT; cdr3_aa: CSAARDRRLYNSPLHF
v_call: TRBV12-3/TRBV12-4; j_call: TRBJ1-5; clone_size: many; d_call: TRBD1; cdr3_nt: TGTGCCAGCAGCCTCCGACAGGGAAGTCAGCCCCAGCATTTT; cdr3_aa: CASSLRQGSQPQHF
v_call: TRBV19; j_call: TRBJ2-7; clone_size: many; d_call: NA; cdr3_nt: TGTGCCAGTAGTGATTTAACCGGGACCGAGACCTACGAGCAGTACTTC; cdr3_aa: CASSDLTGTETYEQYF
v_call: TRBV7-9; j_call: TRBJ2-7; clone_size: NA; d_call: NA; cdr3_nt: TGTGCCAGCACCGAGGGGTACTCCAACGAGCAGTACTTC; cdr3_aa: CASTEGYSNEQYF
v_call: TRBV5-1; j_call: TRBJ1-1; clone_size: many; d_call: TRBD1; cdr3_nt: TGCGCCAGCAGCTCTGGCGGGACAGGGTTGGTCTACACTGAAGCTTTCTTT; cdr3_aa: CASSSGGTGLVYTEAFF
v_call: TRBV7-8; j_call: TRBJ2-2; clone_size: few; d_call: TRBD2; cdr3_nt: TGTGCCAGCTCGAGACTAGCAAACACCGGGGAGCTGTTTTTT; cdr3_aa: CASSRLANTGELFF
v_call: TRBV7-3; j_call: TRBJ1-1; clone_size: NA; d_call: TRBD1; cdr3_nt: TGTGCCAGCAGCGCGGACAGGGACACTGAAGCTTTCTTT; cdr3_aa: CASSADRDTEAFF
v_call: TRBV7-2; j_call: TRBJ2-7; clone_size: many; d_call: TRBD2; cdr3_nt: TGTGCCAGCAGCAGGACTAGCGGGGCACGGAACGAGCAGTACTTC; cdr3_aa: CASSRTSGARNEQYF
v_call: TRBV7-2; j_call: TRBJ2-5; clone_size: many; d_call: TRBD2; cdr3_nt: TGTGCCAGCAGGGGGACTAGCGGGGGACACCAAGAGACCCAGTACTTC; cdr3_aa: CASRGTSGGHQETQYF
v_call: TRBV7-9; j_call: TRBJ2-7; clone_size: many; d_call: TRBD2; cdr3_nt: TGTGCCAGCAGTATTAGCGGGAGGGTCTACGAGCAGTACTTC; cdr3_aa: CASSISGRVYEQYF
v_call: TRBV12-3/TRBV12-4; j_call: TRBJ1-1; clone_size: many; d_call: NA; cdr3_nt: TGTGCCAGCAGCATGGGACACTCGAACACTGAAGCTTTCTTT; cdr3_aa: CASSMGHSNTEAFF
v_call: TRBV2; j_call: TRBJ2-2; clone_size: many; d_call: TRBD2; cdr3_nt: TGTGCCAGCTCGGAGGCTAGCGGGAACACCGGGGAGCTGTTTTTT; cdr3_aa: CASSEASGNTGELFF
v_call: TRBV9; j_call: TRBJ2-2; clone_size: NA; d_call: NA; cdr3_nt: TGTGCCAGCAGCGTAGGGGTCGGGGAGCTGTTTTTT; cdr3_aa: CASSVGVGELFF
v_call: TRBV24-1; j_call: TRBJ2-5; clone_size: many; d_call: NA; cdr3_nt: TGTGCCACCAGTACTGCTCTTGGGGCAGGAGAGACCCAGTACTTC; cdr3_aa: CATSTALGAGETQYF
v_call: TRBV19; j_call: TRBJ2-7; clone_size: many; d_call: NA; cdr3_nt: TGTGCCAGTAGTAGGATGGGCGCGCCTACCTACGAGCAGTACTTC; cdr3_aa: CASSRMGAPTYEQYF
v_call: TRBV30; j_call: TRBJ1-5; clone_size: once; d_call: NA; cdr3_nt: TGTGCCTGGACTGTTTACCCTGAGTCCCAGCATTTT; cdr3_aa: CAWTVYPESQHF
v_call: TRBV7-6; j_call: TRBJ2-7; clone_size: NA; d_call: TRBD1; cdr3_nt: TGTGCCAGCAGCCTCAATCAGGACAGGGCCTACGAGCAGTACTTC; cdr3_aa: CASSLNQDRAYEQYF
v_call: TRBV3-1; j_call: TRBJ1-1; clone_size: many; d_call: NA; cdr3_nt: TGTGCCAGCAGCCCCCTACAGGGACCCACTGAAGCTTTCTTT; cdr3_aa: CASSPLQGPTEAFF
v_call: TRBV30; j_call: TRBJ2-7; clone_size: NA; d_call: NA; cdr3_nt: TGTGCCTGGAGTGTGGGAAGTGCTAGGGGTGGCGAGCAGTACTTC; cdr3_aa: CAWSVGSARGGEQYF
v_call: TRBV7-8; j_call: TRBJ1-5; clone_size: NA; d_call: TRBD1; cdr3_nt: TGTGCCAGCAGCTTAGCGGGACAGGGTTATAGCAATCAGCCCCAGCATTTT; cdr3_aa: CASSLAGQGYSNQPQHF
v_call: TRBV3-1; j_call: TRBJ1-2; clone_size: few; d_call: NA; cdr3_nt: TGTGCCAGCAGCCAATTCGGCAATGAAGGGGGTGGCTACACCTTC; cdr3_aa: CASSQFGNEGGGYTF
v_call: TRBV30; j_call: TRBJ2-5; clone_size: NA; d_call: NA; cdr3_nt: TGTGCCTGGGCAAGGGGGATTGAGACCCAGTACTTC; cdr3_aa: CAWARGIETQYF
v_call: TRBV29-1; j_call: TRBJ1-2; clone_size: NA; d_call: TRBD1; cdr3_nt: TGCAGCGTTGGACAGGGGGCGTTTGATGGCTACACCTTC; cdr3_aa: CSVGQGAFDGYTF
v_call: TRBV20-1; j_call: TRBJ2-3; clone_size: few; d_call: NA; cdr3_nt: TGCAGTGCTATGTCACTTGCTTTGGGCACAGATACGCAGTATTTT; cdr3_aa: CSAMSLALGTDTQYF
v_call: TRBV10-3; j_call: TRBJ1-1; clone_size: few; d_call: NA; cdr3_nt: TGTGCCATCAGTGAGGCTCTTTGGGGGGGGAACACTGAAGCTTTCTTT; cdr3_aa: CAISEALWGGNTEAFF
v_call: TRBV7-8; j_call: TRBJ1-1; clone_size: NA; d_call: NA; cdr3_nt: TGTGCCAGCAGCTTAGATGTGTGGAACACTGAAGCTTTCTTT; cdr3_aa: CASSLDVWNTEAFF
v_call: TRBV19; j_call: TRBJ2-4; clone_size: once; d_call: NA; cdr3_nt: TGTGCCAGTTCCAGGGTTGCCAAAAACATTCAGTACTTC; cdr3_aa: CASSRVAKNIQYF
v_call: TRBV7-2; j_call: TRBJ2-3; clone_size: NA; d_call: NA; cdr3_nt: TGTGCCAGCAGCGAGGCGCTAGTCCCTTGGGGCACAGATACGCAGTATTTT; cdr3_aa: CASSEALVPWGTDTQYF
v_call: TRBV20-1; j_call: TRBJ1-1; clone_size: NA; d_call: NA; cdr3_nt: TGCAGTGCAAGGGGGGGAGGGGAAATTGAAGCTTTCTTT; cdr3_aa: CSARGGGEIEAFF
v_call: TRBV7-9; j_call: TRBJ1-2; clone_size: once; d_call: TRBD1; cdr3_nt: TGTGCCAGCAGTCCTGAGGAGGGGGCAGGTGGCTACACCTTC; cdr3_aa: CASSPEEGAGGYTF
v_call: TRBV10-3; j_call: TRBJ2-7; clone_size: NA; d_call: NA; cdr3_nt: TGTGCCATCAGTGAGTCGGGGCACAGGACCTTGGAGCAGTACTTC; cdr3_aa: CAISESGHRTLEQYF
v_call: TRBV2; j_call: TRBJ2-1; clone_size: few; d_call: NA; cdr3_nt: TGTGCGAAACAGGTTTTCAGCTCCTACAATGAGCAGTTCTTC; cdr3_aa: CAKQVFSSYNEQFF
v_call: TRBV5-8; j_call: TRBJ2-2; clone_size: many; d_call: NA; cdr3_nt: TGTGCCAGCAGCTTGGTACGGGGTTTTGGGGAGCTGTTTTTT; cdr3_aa: CASSLVRGFGELFF
v_call: TRBV7-6; j_call: TRBJ2-6; clone_size: many; d_call: NA; cdr3_nt: TGTGCCAGCAGCTTAGCTTACGACTCTGGGGCCAACGTCCTGACTTTC; cdr3_aa: CASSLAYDSGANVLTF
v_call: TRBV29-1; j_call: TRBJ2-7; clone_size: few; d_call: NA; cdr3_nt: TGCAGTGCCGAAGGACCGACAGGTTCCTCCGAGCAGTACTTC; cdr3_aa: CSAEGPTGSSEQYF
v_call: TRBV20-1; j_call: TRBJ2-6; clone_size: many; d_call: NA; cdr3_nt: TGCAGTGCTAGAGGAACAGGGTTAAGCTCTGGGGCCAACGTCCTGACTTTC; cdr3_aa: CSARGTGLSSGANVLTF
v_call: TRBV25-1; j_call: TRBJ2-3; clone_size: NA; d_call: TRBD1; cdr3_nt: TGTGCCTGCAGTGCTACCCCGGGACAGGGGGACACAGATACGCAGTATTTT; cdr3_aa: CACSATPGQGDTDTQYF
v_call: TRBV7-9; j_call: TRBJ1-5; clone_size: many; d_call: NA; cdr3_nt: TGTGCCAGCAGCTTCGCCCCAGGGAGTGGCAATCAGCCCCAGCATTTT; cdr3_aa: CASSFAPGSGNQPQHF
v_call: TRBV10-3; j_call: TRBJ1-3; clone_size: NA; d_call: TRBD1; cdr3_nt: TGTGCCATCACCGGGACAGGGCATGGCTACACCATATATTTT; cdr3_aa: CAITGTGHGYTIYF
v_call: TRBV29-1; j_call: TRBJ2-7; clone_size: NA; d_call: TRBD2; cdr3_nt: TGCAGCTTGGATCGGGGAGGGACGTACGAGCAGTACTTC; cdr3_aa: CSLDRGGTYEQYF
v_call: TRBV12-3/TRBV12-4; j_call: TRBJ1-1; clone_size: NA; d_call: NA; cdr3_nt: TGTGCCAGCAGACGACAGGTCTCTGGAAACACTGAAGCTTTCTTT; cdr3_aa: CASRRQVSGNTEAFF
v_call: TRBV12-3/TRBV12-4; j_call: TRBJ1-1; clone_size: few; d_call: NA; cdr3_nt: TGTGCCAGCAGTTTAACAGTTTCCAACACTGAAGCTTTCTTT; cdr3_aa: CASSLTVSNTEAFF
v_call: TRBV29-1; j_call: TRBJ2-7; clone_size: NA; d_call: NA; cdr3_nt: TGCAGCGTTGTTTCGGTCTCCTACGAGCAGTACTTC; cdr3_aa: CSVVSVSYEQYF
v_call: TRBV5-1; j_call: TRBJ1-2; clone_size: many; d_call: TRBD1; cdr3_nt: TGCGCCAGCAGCCCCCAGGGGGAATATGGCTACACCTTC; cdr3_aa: CASSPQGEYGYTF
v_call: TRBV10-2; j_call: TRBJ1-1; clone_size: NA; d_call: TRBD1; cdr3_nt: TGCGCCAGCTCCCTCCCTGGACAGGGGGGTGTAGTATCTGAAGCTTTCTTT; cdr3_aa: CASSLPGQGGVVSEAFF
v_call: TRBV5-1; j_call: TRBJ1-1; clone_size: NA; d_call: NA; cdr3_nt: TGCGCCAGCACGTTTTCAGGGGAGAACACTGAAGCTTTCTTT; cdr3_aa: CASTFSGENTEAFF
v_call: TRBV12-3/TRBV12-4; j_call: TRBJ1-4; clone_size: NA; d_call: TRBD1; cdr3_nt: TGTGCCAGCAGTTGGCCGGGACAGGGAAACGCTGAAAAACTGTTTTTT; cdr3_aa: CASSWPGQGNAEKLFF